Each of the 25 T cell receptor beta chains below was sequenced from the same sample in a study of identical twins (dated by TCRdb to the mid-2010s). Receptor amplification or capture employed 5' RACE. Sequenced on an Illumina HiSeq 2000. In TCRdb, the public reads were trimmed at Q25 with fastp and aligned with MiXCR, with productive beta chains retained. CDR3 protein sequences are deduplicated, and each keeps its most common genes and DNA. Within this sample are a few hundred thousand distinct CDR3 sequences, with 14% of them counted one time only. The ten largest clonotypes hold 0.8% to 1% of the sample. The same sample was also studied in work on yellow fever vaccine responses in identical twins.

The sequenced sample was CD4+ T cells sorted from blood. These receptors were obtained from a young woman in good health.

V and J are TRBV5-1 and TRBJ2-7, with TRBD1 matching over 8 bases. Losses at the gene ends were 6 bases for V and 4 bases for J; bases not matched to a gene: 9. CDR1 and CDR2 (germline): SGHRS, YFSETQ. The CDR3 has 14 amino acids. CDR3 sequence reads: CASTPNTGGYEQYF. The CDR3 nucleotides read TGCGCCAGCACCCCGAACACAGGGGGGTACGAGCAGTACTTC.

This clonotype turned up a few times. The rearrangement links TRBV6-5 to TRBJ2-5, with D possibly TRBD2 on 6 matching bases. The germline CDR1 and CDR2 sequences are MNHEY and SVGAGI. Trimming left V 0 bases short and J 4 bases short, with 18 bases between. CDR3 length: 17 amino acids. CDR3 amino acids: CASSYSRDFSTRETQYF. CDR3 nucleotides: TGTGCCAGCAGTTACTCGAGGGACTTTTCAACCCGAGAGACCCAGTACTTC.

The table lists this clonotype with a few counts. V gene TRBV20-1 combines with J gene TRBJ2-7; the match to TRBD1 covers 7 bases. Losses at the gene ends were 0 bases for V and 3 bases for J; bases not matched to a gene: 8. The CDR3 sequence is 15 residues long. Germline CDR1 DFQATT, CDR2 SNEGSKA (reference sequence). The CDR3: CSARDQRTGNYEQYF. The CDR3, as DNA: TGCAGTGCTAGAGATCAGAGGACAGGTAACTACGAGCAGTACTTC.

This chain links TRBV6-5 with TRBJ2-7; D might be TRBD2 (6 bases). Germline loops: CDR1 MNHEY, CDR2 SVGAGI. V lost 6 bases and J lost 6, with 15 bases in between. CDR3 length: 13 residues. CDR3: CASRLVRDSEQYF. DNA for the CDR3: TGTGCCAGCAGATTAGTCAGGGACTCCGAGCAGTACTTC.

This chain uses TRBV20-1 with TRBJ2-1, with 11 bases matching TRBD1. With V trimmed by 3 bases and J by 6 bases, 7 bases remained unmatched. Germline V gene sequence: CDR1 DFQATT, CDR2 SNEGSKA (reference sequence). This CDR3 is 15 amino acids long. The CDR3 DNA reads TGCAGTGCTAGGAGGGGGGACAGGGGGTCCAATGAGCAGTTCTTC. It translates to CSARRGDRGSNEQFF.

The chain joins TRBV20-1 to TRBJ2-7, with 8 bases identical to TRBD2. Germline CDR1 and CDR2: DFQATT and SNEGSKA (reference sequence). This CDR3 has 14 amino acids. V lost 3 bases, J lost 7 bases, and 11 bases stayed unmatched. The CDR3 loop is CSASYPGGHREQYF. In DNA form, the CDR3 reads TGCAGTGCTAGTTATCCGGGGGGGCATCGGGAGCAGTACTTC.

There are many counts of this clonotype. One end of the junction does not line up with germline, which may come from a read error. The V and J genes are TRBV5-1 and TRBJ2-2; 8 positions match TRBD1. CDR3 length: 14 amino acids. CDR1 and CDR2 from the germline V gene are SGHRS and YFSETQ. The CDR3 here is CASSWTGNAGELFF. CDR3 bases: TGCGCCAGCAGCTGGACAGGGAACGCCGGGGAGCTGTTTTTT.

This clonotype was recorded many times. The gene calls are TRBV7-8 and TRBJ2-2; TRBD2 matches at 7 bases. V shed 4 bases, J shed 0 bases, and the junction held 5 bases outside the gene matches. CDR1 and CDR2 from the germline V gene are SGHVS and FQNEAQ. CDR3 length: 16 residues. CDR3 coding DNA: TGTGCCAGCAGCTGGAGCGGGGCTACGAACACCGGGGAGCTGTTTTTT. Translating it yields CASSWSGATNTGELFF.

There are many counts of this clonotype. CDR3 protein: CASSFGQGRTEAFF. The CDR3 bases are TGTGCCAGCAGCTTCGGACAGGGTCGCACTGAAGCTTTCTTT. The chain has TRBV3-1 and TRBJ1-1, with TRBD1 matching over 8 bases. J gave up 4 bases and V 5 bases, and 6 bases lay outside the gene matches. This CDR3 is 14 amino acids long. Per the germline V gene, CDR1 is LGHDT and CDR2 is YNNKEL (reference sequence).

This clonotype was picked up many times. The J gene is TRBJ2-3, the V gene TRBV5-1; 8 nucleotides align to TRBD1. V lost 3 bases, J lost 3 bases, and 6 bases stayed unmatched. This CDR3 comprises 15 residues. Germline values: CDR1 SGHRS, CDR2 YFSETQ. DNA for the CDR3: TGCGCCAGCAGCTACTGGACAGGGTCGACAGATACGCAGTATTTT. The encoded protein is CASSYWTGSTDTQYF.

This clonotype was picked up a small number of times. The chain combines TRBV18 with TRBJ2-2, with D uncertain. Per germline, CDR1 KGHSH and CDR2 LQKENI. Trimming took 3 bases from V and 4 from J, leaving 12 bases between them. The CDR3 runs to 15 residues. CDR3 coding DNA: TGTGCCAGCTCACCCCCGACACGATCCACCGGGGAGCTGTTTTTT. Translating it yields CASSPPTRSTGELFF.

This clonotype was seen many times. The chain uses TRBV28 and TRBJ2-3; D unclear. Trimming stripped 6 bases from V and 6 bases from J, with 10 bases between. The V gene's germline CDR1 is MDHEN and CDR2 SYDVKM. The CDR3 contains 12 residues. CDR3 coding DNA: TGTGCCAGCAGGACTTTGAGGGATACGCAGTATTTT. Translation gives CASRTLRDTQYF.

This clonotype was seen repeatedly, ten times or more. The gene calls are TRBV29-1 and TRBJ2-7; D uncertain. Trimming removed 5 bases from V and 1 base from J, with 9 bases in between. Germline CDR1 reads SQVTM; CDR2 reads ANQGSEA. The CDR3 has 12 residues. The CDR3 DNA reads TGCAGCGTTAATGACGGATCCTACGAGCAGTACTTC. Amino acid sequence: CSVNDGSYEQYF.

This sequence joins TRBV5-1 and TRBJ2-7; D gene unclear. Germline values: CDR1 SGHRS, CDR2 YFSETQ. The CDR3 is 13 amino acids. V was clipped by 0 bases and J by 6 bases, with 10 bases between them. The CDR3 nucleotides are TGCGCCAGCAGCTTGGACTGGGTTTCCGAGCAGTACTTC. It yields the protein CASSLDWVSEQYF.

V usage is TRBV6-2 or TRBV6-3 and J usage is TRBJ1-2; D is uncertain. The germline V gene encodes CDR1 MNHEY and CDR2 SVGEGT. The CDR3 has 12 residues. The ends were cut back, 2 bases at V and 11 bases at J, with 12 bases in the middle. In DNA, the CDR3 is TGTGCCAGCAGTTACACACAAGTGAGGTACACCTTC. This sequence encodes CASSYTQVRYTF.

The chain employs TRBV5-1 and TRBJ2-3, with D tentatively TRBD1 (5 bases). Deletions cut 5 bases from V and 0 bases from J, with 10 bases between. From germline, CDR1 is SGHRS and CDR2 YFSETQ. The CDR3 has 14 residues. The CDR3 loop reads CASSDSLSTDTQYF. As DNA, the CDR3 is TGCGCCAGCAGTGACAGCCTTAGCACAGATACGCAGTATTTT.

The rearrangement joins TRBV7-9 to TRBJ2-5; 9 bases map to TRBD1. The V and J ends lost 5 bases and 4 bases, in that order; junction bases with no gene match: 11. Per the germline V gene, CDR1 is SEHNR and CDR2 is FQNEAQ (reference sequence). The CDR3 consists of 16 residues. DNA for the CDR3: TGTGCCAGCAGCCGATGGACAGGGGTAGGAGGAGAGACCCAGTACTTC. Its translation is CASSRWTGVGGETQYF.

The chain couples TRBV29-1 to TRBJ2-5; 8 bases align to TRBD1. Germline V gene lookup returns CDR1 SQVTM and CDR2 ANQGSEA. CDR3 length: 10 amino acids. V dropped 6 bases and J dropped 10; count of bases not matched to a gene: 4. This CDR3 is CSVTGDDQYF. The CDR3 nucleotides are TGCAGCGTGACAGGGGATGACCAGTACTTC.

The chain recombines TRBV5-1 with TRBJ2-3; TRBD2 matches 12 bases. Trimming took 4 bases from V and 6 from J; bases not matched to a gene: 6. CDR1 is SGHRS and CDR2 is YFSETQ in the germline V gene. This CDR3 spans 15 amino acids. The CDR3 nucleotides are TGCGCCAGCAGCGGCCTAGCGGGGGGGCAGGATACGCAGTATTTT. Translating gives CASSGLAGGQDTQYF.

This chain joins TRBV20-1 and TRBJ2-1; 7 bases are a match to TRBD1. This CDR3 comprises 15 residues. V dropped 0 bases and J dropped 1; count of bases not matched to a gene: 3. Per germline, CDR1 DFQATT and CDR2 SNEGSKA (reference sequence). The CDR3 coding sequence is TGCAGTGCTAGAGACTACAGGGGATCCTACAATGAGCAGTTCTTC. This gives the protein CSARDYRGSYNEQFF.

This clonotype was observed a handful of times. The chain has TRBV11-2 and TRBJ1-1, with TRBD1 as a possible D gene (6 bases). Germline CDR1 and CDR2: SGHAT and FQNNGV. The CDR3 sequence is 15 residues long. Trimming removed 3 bases from V and 0 bases from J, with 11 bases in between. CDR3 coding DNA: TGTGCCAGCAGCTTTACGCAGGGGATGAACACTGAAGCTTTCTTT. This translates into CASSFTQGMNTEAFF.

This clonotype was counted only a few times. This sequence joins TRBV7-9 and TRBJ2-1; TRBD2 agrees at 9 bases. V gave up 1 base and J gave up 12 bases; unmatched junction bases: 16. The CDR3 consists of 17 residues. Germline V gene lookup returns CDR1 SEHNR and CDR2 FQNEAQ (reference sequence). The CDR3 spells CASSLGKTSSGETTQFF. The CDR3 nucleotides are TGTGCCAGCAGCTTAGGAAAGACCTCTAGCGGGGAGACGACGCAGTTCTTC.

This clonotype was recorded a few times. In this CDR3 the conserved last residue, phenylalanine or tryptophan, is missing, so a read error is likely. The rearrangement joins TRBV20-1 to TRBJ2-5, with a tentative D call TRBD2 (5 bases). Looked up from germline, CDR1 is DFQATT and CDR2 is SNEGSKA (reference sequence). The V and J ends lost 4 bases and 2 bases respectively, with 23 bases between them. This CDR3 spans 17 amino acids. The CDR3 nucleotides read TGCAGTGCTACCCAAAACTTAGGAGCGGCACTGCAAGAGACCCAGTACTAC. Its translation: CSATQNLGAALQETQYY.

The V and J genes are TRBV14 and TRBJ2-1; TRBD2 might be the D (5 bases). CDR1 and CDR2 (germline): SGHDN, FVKESK. Trimming pared 0 bases from V and 4 bases from J, leaving 16 bases between. The CDR3 has 17 residues. The CDR3: CASSQDRAGRFYNEQFF. The CDR3 DNA reads as TGTGCCAGCAGCCAAGATCGGGCGGGTCGGTTTTACAATGAGCAGTTCTTC. Full variable domain (missing parts from reference TRBV14 and TRBJ2-1): EAGVTQFPSHSVIEKGQTVTLRCDPISGHDNLYWYRRVMGKEIKFLLHFVKESKQDESGMPNNRFLAERTGGTYSTLKVQPAELEDSGVYFCASSQDRAGRFYNEQFFGPGTRLTVL.

This clonotype was counted a few times. V and J are TRBV7-9 and TRBJ2-5; 12 bases align to TRBD2. With 3 bases clipped from V and 4 bases from J, the junction kept 3 bases outside the gene matches. The germline CDR1 and CDR2 sequences are SEHNR and FQNEAQ (reference sequence). This CDR3 comprises 15 residues. The CDR3 DNA reads TGTGCCAGCAGCTTGGTACTAGCGGGAGGAGAGACCCAGTACTTC. Translating gives CASSLVLAGGETQYF.